The present T cell receptor beta chain was sequenced within a study of breast tumors, draining lymph nodes, adjacent tissues. Study observations and caveats: Data only fit, rather than demonstrated, lymph node origin of most tumor T cells. Tumor and nontumor repertoires were significantly more similar in luminal-like than in basal-like breast cancer.

At least ten counts were recorded for this clonotype. Its antigen is as yet unknown. TCRdb passed the multiplex PCR reads through MiXCR, listing each CDR3 protein once. Seen here are over 100,000 distinct CDR3 sequences, 20% to 25% observed once, and the top ten hold roughly 2.7%. Samples came from axillary lymph nodes draining the breast cancer. This CDR3 is built from 16 residues. The J segment lost 4 bases and the V segment lost 4 bases, leaving 6 bases of the junction unmatched. Germline CDR1 is SGHTS and CDR2 is YDEGEE. Source material: axillary lymph node tissue. This sequence was found in a female donor with breast cancer. Some clones in this sample may be carry-over from other donors' samples. The chain employs TRBV5-8 and TRBJ2-3; TRBD2 agrees at 13 bases. CDR3 coding DNA: TGTGCCAGCAGCCCGGGACTAGCGGGGAGGGCAGATACGCAGTATTTT. This codes for CASSPGLAGRADTQYF.